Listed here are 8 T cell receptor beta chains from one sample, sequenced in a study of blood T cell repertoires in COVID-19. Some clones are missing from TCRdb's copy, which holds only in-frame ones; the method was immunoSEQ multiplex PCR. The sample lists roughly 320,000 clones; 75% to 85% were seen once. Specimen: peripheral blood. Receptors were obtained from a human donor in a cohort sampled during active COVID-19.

DNA for the CDR3: TGTGCCAGCAGCGAAGCCGACAGGGGGACCTCCTACGAGCAGTACTTC. Translation: CASSEADRGTSYEQYF. This sequence joins TRBV9 and TRBJ2-7, with 9 bases lining up with TRBD1. CDR3 length equals 16 residues. Unmatched junction bases numbered 7, after V lost 3 bases and J lost 0 bases. The V gene's germline CDR1 is SGDLS and CDR2 YYNGEE.

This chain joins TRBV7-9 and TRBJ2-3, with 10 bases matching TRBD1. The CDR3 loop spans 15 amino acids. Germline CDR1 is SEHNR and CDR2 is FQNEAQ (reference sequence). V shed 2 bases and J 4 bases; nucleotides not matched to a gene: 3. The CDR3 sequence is CASSLRTGGADTQYF. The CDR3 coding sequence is TGTGCCAGCAGCTTACGGACAGGGGGAGCAGATACGCAGTATTTT.

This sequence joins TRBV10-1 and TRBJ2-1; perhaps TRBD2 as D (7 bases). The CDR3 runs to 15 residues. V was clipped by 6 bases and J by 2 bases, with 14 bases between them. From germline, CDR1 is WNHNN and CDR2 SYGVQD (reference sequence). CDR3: CASSEGGLAYNEQFF. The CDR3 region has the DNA TGCGCCAGCAGCGAGGGGGGGTTGGCCTACAATGAGCAGTTCTTC.

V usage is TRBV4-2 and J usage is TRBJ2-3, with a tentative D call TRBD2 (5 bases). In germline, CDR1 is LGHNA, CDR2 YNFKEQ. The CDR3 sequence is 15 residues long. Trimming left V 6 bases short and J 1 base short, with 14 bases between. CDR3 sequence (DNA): TGTGCCAGCAGTTTCCTCCCGGAGGGCACAGATACGCAGTATTTT. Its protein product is CASSFLPEGTDTQYF.

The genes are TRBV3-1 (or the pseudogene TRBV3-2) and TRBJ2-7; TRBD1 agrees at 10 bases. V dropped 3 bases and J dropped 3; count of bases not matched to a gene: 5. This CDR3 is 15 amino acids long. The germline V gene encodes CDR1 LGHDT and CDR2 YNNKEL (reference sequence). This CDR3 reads CASSQAGQGHYEQYF. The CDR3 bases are TGTGCCAGCAGCCAGGCGGGACAGGGGCACTACGAGCAGTACTTC.

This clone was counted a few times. In DNA form, the CDR3 reads TGTGCCTGGCTGCAGGACAGCAGTAATTCACCCCTCCACTTT. As protein: CAWLQDSSNSPLHF. This sequence joins TRBV30 and TRBJ1-6, with D perhaps matching TRBD1 (6 bases). Germline CDR1 reads GTSNPN; CDR2 reads SVGIG (reference sequence). This CDR3 spans 14 amino acids. V was trimmed by 5 bases and J by 6 bases, leaving 14 bases between them.

The DNA for the CDR3 is TGTGCCAGCAGCCAAACTGAGACTAGGACGCAGTATTTT. Residues: CASSQTETRTQYF. The chain is built from TRBV7-9 and TRBJ2-3; D perhaps matches TRBD2 (6 bases). In germline, CDR1 is SEHNR, CDR2 FQNEAQ (reference sequence). The V and J ends lost 5 bases and 9 bases respectively, with 15 bases between them. The CDR3 extends over 13 amino acids.

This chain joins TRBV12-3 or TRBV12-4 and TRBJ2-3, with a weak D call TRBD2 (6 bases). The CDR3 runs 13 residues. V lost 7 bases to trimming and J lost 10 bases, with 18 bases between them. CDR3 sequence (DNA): TGTGCCAGCACCTCGGTTAGCGGCGGTGCGCAGTATTTT. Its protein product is CASTSVSGGAQYF.